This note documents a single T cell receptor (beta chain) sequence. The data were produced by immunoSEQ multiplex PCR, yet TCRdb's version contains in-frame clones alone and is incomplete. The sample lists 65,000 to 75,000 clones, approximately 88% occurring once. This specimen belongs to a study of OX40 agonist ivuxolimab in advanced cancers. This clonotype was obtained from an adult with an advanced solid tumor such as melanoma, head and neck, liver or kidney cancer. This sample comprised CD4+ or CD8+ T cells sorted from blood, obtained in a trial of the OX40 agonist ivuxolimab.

The DNA of the CDR3 is TGTGCCAGCAGCTCGCCCAGGGGGAACACTGAAGCTTTCTTT. As protein: CASSSPRGNTEAFF. The gene calls are TRBV7-8 and TRBJ1-1; D might be TRBD1 (6 bases). The V end lost 4 bases, the J end lost 1 base, and 10 bases lay between the germline ends. The CDR3 length is 14 residues. Germline V CDR1 and CDR2: SGHVS, FQNEAQ.